This TCR beta chain came from a study of T cells after posttransplantation cyclophosphamide. Study results and limitations: Later post-transplant blood repertoires were often dominated by donor CD8+ memory clones. Recipient CMV seropositivity and CMV reactivation strongly tracked TRB clonality.

The method was immunoSEQ multiplex PCR; TCRdb's version includes in-frame clones alone and lacks a portion of them. In total the sample includes fewer than 40,000 clones, none of them seen once. Germline assignment: CDR1 DFQATT and CDR2 SNEGSKA (reference sequence). This CDR3 is 11 amino acids long. This clone has at least ten counts. No antigen is known for it. The clonotype originates from a woman under 40 in good health and a related stem cell transplant donor. The sample comprised PBMCs. The chain joins TRBV20-1 to TRBJ2-1; 7 nucleotides match TRBD2. This chain's CDR3 is CTQGGNNEQFF. The DNA for the CDR3 is TGCACGCAGGGAGGGAACAATGAGCAGTTCTTC.